These T cell receptor beta chains were read from a single sample in a study of graft-versus-host responses after intestinal transplantation. Here immunoSEQ multiplex PCR was the method, and the copy in TCRdb shows in-frame clones only, minus some. The data contain some 110,000 clones, approximately 90% of them singletons. Their specific antigens are unknown. Sequencing was performed on unstimulated CD4+ T cells sorted from spleen or lymph node cells, taken before transplant. Receptors were obtained from a human donor who was the organ donor for an intestinal transplant. Both conserved end residues are part of each CDR3. Fields, in order: V gene, clone size, CDR3 length, J gene, D gene, CDR3 protein, CDR3 DNA. A D gene is named only where the DNA matches it firmly. A clone size is listed for some rows: how often the clone was seen (once, few, many), or a class if it is expanded.

V: TRBV19
size: NA
length: 14
J: TRBJ1-5
D: TRBD1
CDR3: CASRDYRGNQPQHF
DNA: TGTGCCAGTAGGGACTACAGGGGAAATCAGCCCCAGCATTTT

V: TRBV10-3
size: few
length: 14
J: TRBJ1-3
D: NA
CDR3: CAISRTGSGNTIYF
DNA: TGTGCCATCAGCCGAACAGGGTCAGGAAACACCATATATTTT

V: TRBV7-2
size: NA
length: 15
J: TRBJ1-1
D: NA
CDR3: CASSLDRAMNTEAFF
DNA: TGTGCCAGCAGCTTAGACAGGGCCATGAACACTGAAGCTTTCTTT

V: TRBV6-6
size: once
length: 13
J: TRBJ1-2
D: NA
CDR3: CASSYTYEYGYTF
DNA: TGTGCCAGCAGCTATACTTATGAGTATGGCTACACCTTC

V: TRBV7-2
size: NA
length: 14
J: TRBJ2-7
D: TRBD2
CDR3: CASSFSGSSYEQYF
DNA: TGTGCCAGCAGCTTTAGCGGGAGCTCCTACGAGCAGTACTTC

V: TRBV18
size: NA
length: 14
J: TRBJ1-1
D: NA
CDR3: CASSNRPMNTEAFF
DNA: TGTGCCAGCTCAAACAGGCCTATGAACACTGAAGCTTTCTTT

V: TRBV5-6
size: NA
length: 14
J: TRBJ2-1
D: NA
CDR3: CASSLYGGYNEQFF
DNA: TGTGCCAGCAGCTTGTACGGCGGCTACAATGAGCAGTTCTTC

V: TRBV10-3
size: NA
length: 14
J: TRBJ1-4
D: TRBD1
CDR3: CAISRDRSGEKLFF
DNA: TGTGCCATCAGTAGGGACAGGTCGGGTGAAAAACTGTTTTTT

V: TRBV6-1
size: once
length: 13
J: TRBJ2-1
D: NA
CDR3: CASRFGWNNEQFF
DNA: TGTGCCAGCAGGTTTGGCTGGAACAATGAGCAGTTCTTC

V: TRBV4-2
size: few
length: 11
J: TRBJ2-7
D: NA
CDR3: CASSHADEQYF
DNA: TGTGCCAGCAGCCATGCGGACGAGCAGTACTTC

V: TRBV28
size: NA
length: 14
J: TRBJ2-3
D: NA
CDR3: CASSLWFPTDTQYF
DNA: TGTGCCAGCAGTTTATGGTTCCCGACAGATACGCAGTATTTT

V: TRBV5-6
size: NA
length: 14
J: TRBJ1-1
D: NA
CDR3: CASSLGGMNTEAFF
DNA: TGTGCCAGCAGCTTGGGGGGTATGAACACTGAAGCTTTCTTT

V: TRBV11-2
size: NA
length: 16
J: TRBJ1-2
D: TRBD1
CDR3: CASSPPGQGANYGYTF
DNA: TGTGCCAGCAGCCCCCCGGGACAGGGGGCTAACTATGGCTACACCTTC

V: TRBV18
size: NA
length: 15
J: TRBJ1-3
D: TRBD1
CDR3: CASSPNRGSGNTIYF
DNA: TGTGCCAGCTCCCCGAACAGGGGCTCCGGAAACACCATATATTTT

V: TRBV11-2
size: NA
length: 15
J: TRBJ2-1
D: NA
CDR3: CASSLDQGSYNEQFF
DNA: TGTGCCAGCAGCTTAGATCAGGGCTCCTACAATGAGCAGTTCTTC

V: TRBV18
size: NA
length: 14
J: TRBJ2-3
D: TRBD1
CDR3: CASQGQVSTDTQYF
DNA: TGTGCCAGCCAGGGACAGGTCAGCACAGATACGCAGTATTTT

V: TRBV5-5
size: NA
length: 13
J: TRBJ2-5
D: NA
CDR3: CASSSPTQETQYF
DNA: TGTGCCAGCAGCTCTCCAACGCAAGAGACCCAGTACTTC

V: TRBV6-1
size: NA
length: 13
J: TRBJ1-1
D: TRBD1
CDR3: CASRLTGPTEAFF
DNA: TGTGCCAGCAGATTGACAGGGCCTACTGAAGCTTTCTTT

V: TRBV6-6
size: NA
length: 13
J: TRBJ2-7
D: NA
CDR3: CASSLDLGYEQYF
DNA: TGTGCCAGCAGCCTCGACCTGGGCTACGAGCAGTACTTC

V: TRBV6-5
size: NA
length: 15
J: TRBJ2-6
D: NA
CDR3: CASSYFLSGANVLTF
DNA: TGTGCCAGCAGTTACTTCCTCTCTGGGGCCAACGTCCTGACTTTC

V: TRBV6-5
size: NA
length: 12
J: TRBJ2-7
D: TRBD1
CDR3: CASGDRGHEQYF
DNA: TGTGCCAGCGGGGACAGGGGCCACGAGCAGTACTTC

V: TRBV29-1
size: NA
length: 12
J: TRBJ1-1
D: TRBD1
CDR3: CSVGQTNTEAFF
DNA: TGCAGCGTGGGACAGACGAACACTGAAGCTTTCTTT

V: TRBV30
size: NA
length: 12
J: TRBJ2-7
D: NA
CDR3: CAWSLQGYEQYF
DNA: TGTGCCTGGAGTTTACAGGGTTACGAGCAGTACTTC

V: TRBV5-1
size: NA
length: 15
J: TRBJ2-3
D: TRBD2
CDR3: CASSILAGDTDTQYF
DNA: TGCGCCAGCAGCATACTAGCGGGAGACACAGATACGCAGTATTTT

V: TRBV7-2
size: NA
length: 14
J: TRBJ2-1
D: TRBD2
CDR3: CASSLERDDNEQFF
DNA: TGTGCCAGCAGCTTAGAGCGGGACGACAATGAGCAGTTCTTC

V: TRBV10-3
size: NA
length: 18
J: TRBJ2-7
D: NA
CDR3: CAISESIRGRGVSYEQYF
DNA: TGTGCCATCAGTGAGTCAATAAGAGGGAGGGGGGTTTCCTACGAGCAGTACTTC

V: TRBV2
size: NA
length: 18
J: TRBJ2-4
D: TRBD2
CDR3: CASRVLAGGARAKNIQYF
DNA: TGTGCCAGCAGGGTACTAGCGGGAGGGGCCAGAGCCAAAAACATTCAGTACTTC